What follows is one T cell receptor (beta chain) and its context. The data were obtained in a study of blood T cell repertoires in COVID-19. Seattle participants joined during active infection and were tracked over time. Sequenced by immunoSEQ multiplex PCR; TCRdb stores in-frame clones only, minus some. This table has approximately 150,000 clones, 79% appearing once. The V end lost 8 bases, the J end lost 8 bases, and 22 bases lay between the germline ends. The CDR3 extends over 15 amino acids. Germline-derived CDR1 and CDR2 are MNHNY and SVGAGI (reference sequence). The receptor comes from a woman in her fifties or sixties with COVID-19, enrolled during active disease. Sequencing was carried out using peripheral blood. V and J are TRBV6-6 and TRBJ2-1; TRBD1 might be the D (6 bases). The CDR3 loop reads CASSLTGTRADEQFF. CDR3 nucleotides: TGTGCCAGCTCTTTAACCGGGACACGGGCCGATGAGCAGTTCTTC.